This entry lists 13 T cell receptor beta chains sequenced from one sample in a study of blood T cells in healthy people across ages. Together with a sample-barcoded 5' primer, a J-beta primer mix was included in a second PCR lasting about 6 to 11 cycles. One entry per CDR3 protein results from TCRdb running MiXCR on the 5' RACE reads. The table has 1.8 million or so distinct CDR3 sequences, about two fifths seen once; the top ten hold around 23%. The sample comprised blood. Receptors were obtained from a human donor in good health.

This clonotype was detected a few times. The DNA of the CDR3 is TGTGCCAGCAGCTACGGAGGGTTAAGTACCTATGGCTACACCTTC. This translates into CASSYGGLSTYGYTF. The rearrangement joins TRBV11-3 to TRBJ1-2, with D unresolved. CDR1 and CDR2 from the germline V gene are SGHNT and YENEEA. Between the trimmed V and J ends, which lost 4 bases and 4 bases, there was a span of 16 bases. This CDR3 comprises 15 residues.

The rearrangement uses TRBV12-3 or TRBV12-4 and TRBJ1-5; D is unclear. The CDR3 length is 13 residues. Trimming removed 6 bases from V and 5 bases from J, with 11 bases in between. CDR3 in amino acids: CASRGSRDQPQHF. The CDR3 DNA reads as TGTGCCAGCAGAGGCTCACGGGATCAGCCCCAGCATTTT.

The gene calls are TRBV27 and TRBJ2-1; 11 bases line up with TRBD1. The CDR3 covers 16 residues. Germline V lookup: CDR1 MNHEY, CDR2 SMNVEV (reference sequence). V was pared by 1 base and J by 8 bases, with 7 bases of the junction left unmatched. The CDR3 bases are TGTGCCAGCAGTTTATTCGGACAGGGGGCCCTGGATGAGCAGTTCTTC. This translates into CASSLFGQGALDEQFF.

This clonotype has just a few counts. The V call is TRBV13, the J call TRBJ2-1; no clear D gene. Per the germline V gene, CDR1 is PRHDT and CDR2 is FYEKMQ (reference sequence). Deletions cut 5 bases from V and 7 bases from J, with 12 bases between. There are 13 residues in the CDR3. CDR3 nucleotide sequence: TGTGCCAGCAGCAACCGGCAAGGGAATGAGCAGTTCTTC. Amino acids: CASSNRQGNEQFF.

This clonotype was seen a few times. This rearrangement joins TRBV6-1 to TRBJ2-4; D could derive from TRBD1 or TRBD2 (6 bases each). Per the germline V gene, CDR1 is MNHNS and CDR2 is SASEGT. V lost 10 bases to trimming and J lost 3 bases, with 19 bases between them. This CDR3 has 15 amino acids. The CDR3 spells CATEGGRSGKNIQYF. In DNA form, the CDR3 reads TGTGCCACCGAGGGGGGACGTTCTGGCAAAAACATTCAGTACTTC.

The chain uses TRBV29-1 and TRBJ2-3; TRBD2 is a possible D gene (6 bases). V lost 3 bases, J lost 0 bases, and 10 bases lay in between. The CDR3 loop spans 14 amino acids. CDR1 is SQVTM and CDR2 is ANQGSEA in the germline V gene. This CDR3 is CSVDVRGSTDTQYF. In nucleotides, the CDR3 is TGCAGCGTTGATGTACGGGGGAGCACAGATACGCAGTATTTT.

The table lists this clonotype with a few counts. The gene calls are TRBV18 and TRBJ2-1; no clear D. Germline loops: CDR1 KGHSH, CDR2 LQKENI. There are 17 residues in the CDR3. V lost 0 bases and J lost 0, with 12 bases in between. The CDR3 here is CASSPPSSDRSYNEQFF. The CDR3 coding sequence is TGTGCCAGCTCACCACCTTCCTCAGACCGCTCCTACAATGAGCAGTTCTTC.

There are a few counts of this clonotype. The chain combines TRBV7-2 with TRBJ1-5, with unresolved D. CDR3 length: 14 residues. Trimming shortened V by 6 bases and J by 4 bases, and 13 bases separated the two germline ends. Germline assignment: CDR1 SGHTA and CDR2 FQGNSA. CDR3 nucleotides: TGTGCCAGCAGTCTTGAGGGAAGGAATCAGCCCCAGCATTTT. It yields the protein CASSLEGRNQPQHF.

This sequence joins TRBV13 and TRBJ2-7, with 10 bases fitting TRBD1. This CDR3 has 15 amino acids. Per the germline V gene, CDR1 is PRHDT and CDR2 is FYEKMQ (reference sequence). V was pared by 4 bases and J by 7 bases, with 10 bases of the junction left unmatched. CDR3 loop: CASSYAGTGEGEQYF. CDR3 DNA sequence: TGTGCCAGCAGCTACGCCGGGACAGGGGAAGGGGAGCAGTACTTC.

This clonotype has just a few counts. The chain uses TRBV7-9 and TRBJ1-2, with no clear D. The CDR3 is made up of 14 amino acids. Per germline, CDR1 SEHNR and CDR2 FQNEAQ (reference sequence). V was trimmed by 5 bases and J by 5 bases, leaving 15 bases between them. CDR3: CASSVGLAGYGYTF. Here the CDR3 DNA reads TGTGCCAGCAGCGTAGGACTGGCTGGGTATGGCTACACCTTC.

This clonotype was found a few times. J is TRBJ2-7 and V is TRBV15, with D perhaps matching TRBD1 (5 bases). Deletions cut 0 bases from V and 2 bases from J, with 11 bases between. This CDR3 has 15 amino acids. Germline assignment: CDR1 LNHNV and CDR2 YYDKDF (reference sequence). CDR3 in amino acids: CATSRDLTGPYEQYF. CDR3 coding DNA: TGTGCCACCAGCAGAGATCTTACAGGACCCTACGAGCAGTACTTC.

The chain uses TRBV7-8 and TRBJ1-2, with D hard to call. V lost 5 bases and J 2 bases, leaving 21 bases between the germline ends. In germline, CDR1 is SGHVS, CDR2 FQNEAQ. The CDR3 is 17 residues long. The CDR3 DNA is TGTGCCAGCAGCCTGACTGTTCCGGAACTGGAAAACTATGGCTACACCTTC. Residues: CASSLTVPELENYGYTF.

This clonotype was found a few times. The V gene is TRBV24-1, the J gene TRBJ1-4, with 8 bases matching TRBD1. Germline CDR1 KGHDR, CDR2 SFDVKD. The CDR3 loop spans 17 amino acids. Trimming cost V 2 bases and J 8 bases; bases outside gene matches: 12. The CDR3: CATSDYSTGEENEKLFF. In nucleotides, the CDR3 is TGTGCCACCAGTGATTACTCGACAGGGGAAGAGAACGAAAAACTGTTTTTT.